A selection of T cell receptor beta chains follows, all from one sample in a study of T cell responses to AZD1222 COVID-19 vaccine. Produced via immunoSEQ multiplex PCR; TCRdb's table is partial and in-frame only. Among 75,000 to 90,000 clones listed, 89% were seen once. The sample in question was peripheral blood, obtained on day 0 of AZD1222 vaccination. The source of these receptors is an adult in good health. Each CDR3 is given with its conserved first and last residue. A D gene is named only where the DNA matches it firmly. Clone size, where shown, is once, few, many, or a class for clones that have expanded.

clone size,D gene,V gene,J gene,CDR3 DNA,CDR3 protein
NA,TRBD2,TRBV19,TRBJ2-1,TGTGCCAGTCGACAGCGGGGGGGTCCCAATTTTTTTAATGAGCAGTTCTTC,CASRQRGGPNFFNEQFF
NA,NA,TRBV6-5,TRBJ1-3,TGTGCCAGCAGACGTGCTTCCTCTGGAAACACCATATATTTT,CASRRASSGNTIYF
NA,NA,TRBV14,TRBJ2-7,TGTGCCAGCAGGCCCTTTCCGGGAGAGCAGTCCTACGAGCAGTACTTC,CASRPFPGEQSYEQYF
NA,NA,TRBV5-1,TRBJ1-2,TGCGCCAGCAGCTCTCAATTCTATGGCTACACCTTC,CASSSQFYGYTF
NA,NA,TRBV7-9,TRBJ2-1,TGTGCCAGCAGCCTGTATCAATTAGGCGGCAATGAGCAGTTCTTC,CASSLYQLGGNEQFF
NA,NA,TRBV5-1,TRBJ2-3,TGCGCCAGCAGCCCCCAGACGGCCAGCACAGATACGCAGTATTTT,CASSPQTASTDTQYF
NA,NA,TRBV19,TRBJ1-5,TGTGCCAGTAGTCCGGGGACACCTTTCAATCAGCCCCAGCATTTT,CASSPGTPFNQPQHF
NA,TRBD1,TRBV25-1,TRBJ2-1,TGTGCCAGCAGTGAATTAAGGGGACAGATCTACAATGAGCAGTTCTTC,CASSELRGQIYNEQFF
NA,NA,TRBV18,TRBJ2-5,TGTGCCAGCTCACGCTACGGACAGCAGCAAGAGACCCAGTACTTC,CASSRYGQQQETQYF
NA,TRBD2,TRBV28,TRBJ2-7,TGTGCCAGCAGTTTAGGCGGGAGCGCGTACGAGCAGTACTTC,CASSLGGSAYEQYF
NA,NA,TRBV18,TRBJ1-3,TGTGCCAGCTCACGGGGGACGGAGGGAAACACCATATATTTT,CASSRGTEGNTIYF
NA,NA,TRBV3-1/TRBV3-2,TRBJ1-1,TGTGCCAGCAGCCAACCCCCAAGTAACACTGAAGCTTTCTTT,CASSQPPSNTEAFF
NA,NA,TRBV6-1,TRBJ2-7,TGTGCCAGCAGTGAGGGGATTGAAGGGCACGAGCAGTACTTC,CASSEGIEGHEQYF
NA,NA,TRBV18,TRBJ1-6,TGTGCCAGCTCACCCGGGGGCCGGGATTCACCCCTCCACTTT,CASSPGGRDSPLHF
NA,TRBD1,TRBV7-9,TRBJ2-7,TGTGCCAGCAGCTCAGACAGGGACCGCTACGAGCAGTACTTC,CASSSDRDRYEQYF
few,NA,TRBV5-1,TRBJ1-6,TGCGCCAGCAGCCGCGAGGACAGTTCACCCCTCCACTTT,CASSREDSSPLHF
NA,TRBD2,TRBV27,TRBJ2-1,TGTGCCAGCAGTTTTTTGCGAGCGGGAGGTGGGGATGAGCAGTTCTTC,CASSFLRAGGGDEQFF
once,TRBD2,TRBV20-1,TRBJ2-3,TGCAGTGCTAGTGGACTAGCGGTGGTGGGCACAGATACGCAGTATTTT,CSASGLAVVGTDTQYF
NA,TRBD2,TRBV5-1,TRBJ2-7,TGCGCCAGCAGCTTCCTAGCGGGAGACTACGAGCAGTACTTC,CASSFLAGDYEQYF
NA,NA,TRBV7-9,TRBJ2-2,TGTGCCAGCAGCCCATTACGCGGGGAGCTGTTTTTT,CASSPLRGELFF
NA,NA,TRBV10-3,TRBJ1-1,TGTGCCATCAGCCCAGGACATCCCATCACTGAAGCTTTCTTT,CAISPGHPITEAFF
NA,NA,TRBV5-1,TRBJ2-1,TGCGCCAGCAGCAGGGACGCCTACAATGAGCAGTTCTTC,CASSRDAYNEQFF
few,TRBD2,TRBV6-1,TRBJ2-3,TGTGCCAGCAGTGATTTAAGCGGGGCGAGCACAGATACGCAGTATTTT,CASSDLSGASTDTQYF
NA,NA,TRBV6-2/TRBV6-3,TRBJ1-5,TGTGCCAGCAGTTACCTGACGGACAGCAATCAGCCCCAGCATTTT,CASSYLTDSNQPQHF
NA,NA,TRBV7-8,TRBJ2-7,TGTGCCAGCCTCCCCGAGGGGGGCCCCTACGAGCAGTACTTC,CASLPEGGPYEQYF
NA,NA,TRBV6-6,TRBJ1-2,TGTGCCAGCGGGTATGACTATGGCTACACCTTC,CASGYDYGYTF
NA,NA,TRBV19,TRBJ2-1,TGTGCCAGCAAGGGGGGTCACTTTGGGGTGGATGAGCAGTTCTTC,CASKGGHFGVDEQFF
NA,NA,TRBV11-2,TRBJ2-7,TGTGCCAGCAGCCCCGGATTCAGCTCCTACGAGCAGTACTTC,CASSPGFSSYEQYF
NA,NA,TRBV5-1,TRBJ1-1,TGCGCCAGCAGCCCTCCCGGGTCGATCACTGAAGCTTTCTTT,CASSPPGSITEAFF
NA,NA,TRBV7-9,TRBJ1-1,TGTGCCAGCGGCTTAATCCATACCTCTGCATGGACTGAAGCTTTCTTT,CASGLIHTSAWTEAFF
NA,TRBD1,TRBV5-4,TRBJ2-1,TGTGCCAGCAGCTCCGCCGGGACAGGGAATGATGAGCAGTTCTTC,CASSSAGTGNDEQFF
few,NA,TRBV5-5,TRBJ1-2,TGTGCCAGCAGCTCACTTCAGGGGCAAAATCCTTATAACTATGGCTACACCTTC,CASSSLQGQNPYNYGYTF
NA,NA,TRBV7-2,TRBJ1-5,TGTGCCAGCAGCTTAGCGGGTTTTCGTGGGGCTAATCAGCCCCAGCATTTT,CASSLAGFRGANQPQHF
NA,NA,TRBV30,TRBJ1-2,TGTGCCTGGATAAGGCAGGACTATGGCTACACCTTC,CAWIRQDYGYTF
NA,NA,TRBV2,TRBJ2-1,TGTGCCAGCAAGGGGACGATCTCCTACAATGAGCAGTTCTTC,CASKGTISYNEQFF
NA,NA,TRBV5-1,TRBJ2-5,TGCGCCAGCAGCTCGCAAGAGACCCAGTACTTC,CASSSQETQYF
NA,TRBD1,TRBV6-5,TRBJ2-4,TGTGCCAGCAGTAGAAACGAACAGGGGGCTCAGTACTTC,CASSRNEQGAQYF
NA,NA,TRBV6-2/TRBV6-3,TRBJ2-7,TGTGCCAGCAGCCCCGGGGCAGATCACGTCTACGAGCAGTACTTC,CASSPGADHVYEQYF
NA,NA,TRBV9,TRBJ1-2,TGTGCCAGCAGCGCGCCATCAGATAACTATGGCTACACCTTC,CASSAPSDNYGYTF
few,TRBD1,TRBV12-3/TRBV12-4,TRBJ2-2,TGTGCCAGCAGAGGGGGCGGCGCCGGGGAGCTGTTTTTT,CASRGGGAGELFF
NA,TRBD2,TRBV7-9,TRBJ2-5,TGTGCCAGCAGCCCCCAAGCGGGGGAAGAGACCCAGTACTTC,CASSPQAGEETQYF
NA,NA,TRBV30,TRBJ2-3,TGTGCCTGGAGTCGGGGAGATACGCAGTATTTT,CAWSRGDTQYF
NA,NA,TRBV6-5,TRBJ2-3,TGTGCCAGCAGTTACGGGGGCGACCCTAGCACAGATACGCAGTATTTT,CASSYGGDPSTDTQYF
NA,TRBD2,TRBV6-2/TRBV6-3,TRBJ2-3,TGTGCCAGCAGTTACCAAGGGCGGGGGGCTAGCACAGATACGCAGTATTTT,CASSYQGRGASTDTQYF
NA,NA,TRBV6-6,TRBJ1-1,TGTGCCAGCAGTTACTCGGGGATAGAAGCTTTCTTT,CASSYSGIEAFF
once,TRBD2,TRBV7-9,TRBJ2-1,TGTGCCAGCAGCTCAAGAAACGGACTAGCGGGAGGGGTAGGTGAGCAGTTCTTC,CASSSRNGLAGGVGEQFF
NA,NA,TRBV5-5,TRBJ2-7,TGTGCCAGCAGCTACGGACTGAAAACCACCTACGAGCAGTACTTC,CASSYGLKTTYEQYF
few,NA,TRBV20-1,TRBJ2-7,TGCAGTGCTAGTGTGAGAGACCCCTACGAGCAGTACTTC,CSASVRDPYEQYF
NA,NA,TRBV7-9,TRBJ1-1,TGTGCCAGCAGCGACCGGGGAGCGAACACTGAAGCTTTCTTT,CASSDRGANTEAFF
NA,TRBD1,TRBV4-2,TRBJ2-3,TGTGCCAGCAGCCAATTACCCCCGGGACAGGGGAGCACAGATACGCAGTATTTT,CASSQLPPGQGSTDTQYF
NA,TRBD2,TRBV7-6,TRBJ2-1,TGTGCCAGCAGCCCGACGACTAGCGGTGGAGATGAGCAGTTCTTC,CASSPTTSGGDEQFF
NA,NA,TRBV27,TRBJ2-7,TGTGCCAGCAGTTTATTGGGGGAACGCCCCTACGAGCAGTACTTC,CASSLLGERPYEQYF
NA,NA,TRBV6-5,TRBJ1-5,TGTGCCAGCACACGGGCTTTACCCGACAATCAGCCCCAGCATTTT,CASTRALPDNQPQHF
NA,NA,TRBV30,TRBJ2-7,TGTGCCTGGAGTGTCCCCGCTCTCCTTTCTGAGACAGCCTACGAGCAGTACTTC,CAWSVPALLSETAYEQYF